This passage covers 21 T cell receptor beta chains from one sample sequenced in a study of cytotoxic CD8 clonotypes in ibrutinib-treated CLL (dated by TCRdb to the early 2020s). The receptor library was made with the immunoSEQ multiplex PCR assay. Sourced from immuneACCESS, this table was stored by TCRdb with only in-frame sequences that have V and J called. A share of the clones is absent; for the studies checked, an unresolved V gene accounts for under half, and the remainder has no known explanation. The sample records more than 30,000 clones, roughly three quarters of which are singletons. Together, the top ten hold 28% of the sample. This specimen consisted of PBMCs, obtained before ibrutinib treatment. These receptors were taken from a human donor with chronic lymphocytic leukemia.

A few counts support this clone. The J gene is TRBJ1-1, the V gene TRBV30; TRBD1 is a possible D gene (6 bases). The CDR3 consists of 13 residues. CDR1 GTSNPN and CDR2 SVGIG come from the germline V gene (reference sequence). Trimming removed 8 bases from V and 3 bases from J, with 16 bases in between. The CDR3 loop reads CAQRGRTDTEAFF. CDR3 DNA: TGTGCCCAACGGGGCAGGACAGACACTGAAGCTTTCTTT.

The CDR3 DNA sequence: TGTGCCAGCACCAAGATACAGGGGAACACTGAAGCTTTCTTT. Translation: CASTKIQGNTEAFF. The V and J genes are TRBV6-5 and TRBJ1-1; D is possibly TRBD1 (6 bases). Trimming stripped 7 bases from V and 1 base from J, with 13 bases between. The CDR3 loop spans 14 amino acids. CDR1 and CDR2 from the germline V gene are MNHEY and SVGAGI.

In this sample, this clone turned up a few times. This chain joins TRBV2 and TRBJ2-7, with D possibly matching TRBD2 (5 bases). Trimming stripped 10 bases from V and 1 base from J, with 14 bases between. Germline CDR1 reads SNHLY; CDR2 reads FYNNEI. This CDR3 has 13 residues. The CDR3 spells CAMEDGISYEQYF. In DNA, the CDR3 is TGTGCCATGGAAGACGGGATATCCTACGAGCAGTACTTC.

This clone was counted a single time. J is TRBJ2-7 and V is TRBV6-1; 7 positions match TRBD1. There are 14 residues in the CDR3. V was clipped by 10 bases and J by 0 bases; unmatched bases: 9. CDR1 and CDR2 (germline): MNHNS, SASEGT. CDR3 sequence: CATRIQGSSYEQYF. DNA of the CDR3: TGTGCCACGCGAATACAGGGGAGCTCCTACGAGCAGTACTTC.

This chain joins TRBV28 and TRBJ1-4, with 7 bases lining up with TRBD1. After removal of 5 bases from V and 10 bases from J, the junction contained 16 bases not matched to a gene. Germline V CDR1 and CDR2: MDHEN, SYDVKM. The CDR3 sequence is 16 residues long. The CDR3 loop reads CASSPPGNTGVGKLFF. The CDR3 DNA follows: TGTGCCAGCAGTCCCCCCGGAAACACAGGGGTGGGAAAACTGTTTTTT.

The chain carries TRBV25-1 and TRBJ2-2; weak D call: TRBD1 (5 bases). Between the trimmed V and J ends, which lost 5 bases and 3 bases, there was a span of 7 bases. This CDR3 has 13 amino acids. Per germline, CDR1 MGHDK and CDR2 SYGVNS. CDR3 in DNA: TGTGCCAGCAGTCGCAGGGACACCGGGGAGCTGTTTTTT. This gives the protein CASSRRDTGELFF. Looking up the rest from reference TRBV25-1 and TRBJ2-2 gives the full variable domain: EADIYQTPRYLVIGTGKKITLECSQTMGHDKMYWYQQDPGMELHLIHYSYGVNSTEKGDLSSESTVSRIRTEHFPLTLESARPSHTSQYLCASSRRDTGELFFGEGSRLTVL.

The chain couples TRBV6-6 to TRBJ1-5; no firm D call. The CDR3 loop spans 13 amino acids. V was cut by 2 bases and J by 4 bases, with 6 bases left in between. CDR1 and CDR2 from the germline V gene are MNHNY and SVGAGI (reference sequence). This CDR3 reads CASSYQENQPQHF. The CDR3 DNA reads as TGTGCCAGCAGTTACCAGGAGAATCAGCCCCAGCATTTT.

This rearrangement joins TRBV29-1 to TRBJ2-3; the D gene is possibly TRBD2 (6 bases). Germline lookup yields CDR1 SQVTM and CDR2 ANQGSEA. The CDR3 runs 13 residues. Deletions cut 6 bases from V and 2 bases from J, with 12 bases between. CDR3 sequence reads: CSVRDFSTDTQYF. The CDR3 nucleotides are TGCAGCGTCCGGGACTTCTCCACAGATACGCAGTATTTT.

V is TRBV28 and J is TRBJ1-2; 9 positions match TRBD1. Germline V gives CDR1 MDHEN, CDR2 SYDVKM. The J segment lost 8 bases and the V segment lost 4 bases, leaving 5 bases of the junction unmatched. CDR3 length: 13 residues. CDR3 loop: CASSWGTGNGYTF. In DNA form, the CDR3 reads TGTGCCAGCAGTTGGGGGACAGGGAACGGCTACACCTTC.

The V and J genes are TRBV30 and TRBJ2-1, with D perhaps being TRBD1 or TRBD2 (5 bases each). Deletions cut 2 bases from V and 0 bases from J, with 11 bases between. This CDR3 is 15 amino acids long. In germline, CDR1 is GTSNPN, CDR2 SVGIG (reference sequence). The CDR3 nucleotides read TGTGCCTGGAGTAGGGACGCGAGCTCCTACAATGAGCAGTTCTTC. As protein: CAWSRDASSYNEQFF. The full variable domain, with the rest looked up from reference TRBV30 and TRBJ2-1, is SQTIHQWPATLVQPVGSPLSLECTVEGTSNPNLYWYRQAAGRGLQLLFYSVGIGQISSEVPQNLSASRPQDRQFILSSKKLLLSDSGFYLCAWSRDASSYNEQFFGPGTRLTVL.

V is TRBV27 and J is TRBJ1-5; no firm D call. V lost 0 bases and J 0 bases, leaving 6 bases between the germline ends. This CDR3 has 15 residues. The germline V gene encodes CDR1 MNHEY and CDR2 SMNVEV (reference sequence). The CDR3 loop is CASSLSGYSNQPQHF. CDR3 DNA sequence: TGTGCCAGCAGTTTATCTGGTTATAGCAATCAGCCCCAGCATTTT.

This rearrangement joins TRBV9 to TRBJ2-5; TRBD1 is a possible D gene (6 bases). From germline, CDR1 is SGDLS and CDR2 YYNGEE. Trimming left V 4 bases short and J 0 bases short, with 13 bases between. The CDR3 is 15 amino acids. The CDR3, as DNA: TGTGCCAGCAGCCTAAGCGGACAGAACCAAGAGACCCAGTACTTC. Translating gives CASSLSGQNQETQYF.

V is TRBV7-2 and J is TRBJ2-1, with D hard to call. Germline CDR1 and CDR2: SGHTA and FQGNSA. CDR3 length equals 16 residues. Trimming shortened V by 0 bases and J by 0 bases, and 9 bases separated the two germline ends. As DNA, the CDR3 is TGTGCCAGCAGCTTAGCGGGAATGAGCTCCTACAATGAGCAGTTCTTC. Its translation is CASSLAGMSSYNEQFF.

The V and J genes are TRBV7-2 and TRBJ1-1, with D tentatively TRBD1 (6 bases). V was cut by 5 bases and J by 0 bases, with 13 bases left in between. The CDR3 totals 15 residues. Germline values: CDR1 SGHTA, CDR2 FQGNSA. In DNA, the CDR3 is TGTGCCAGCAGCCACAACAGGGTCTTGAACACTGAAGCTTTCTTT. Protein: CASSHNRVLNTEAFF.

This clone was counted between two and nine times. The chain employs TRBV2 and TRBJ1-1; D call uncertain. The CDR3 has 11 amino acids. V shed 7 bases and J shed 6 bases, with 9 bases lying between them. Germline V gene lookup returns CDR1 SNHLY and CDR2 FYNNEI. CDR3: CASTTEAEAFF. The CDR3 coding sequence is TGTGCCAGCACAACCGAAGCTGAAGCTTTCTTT.

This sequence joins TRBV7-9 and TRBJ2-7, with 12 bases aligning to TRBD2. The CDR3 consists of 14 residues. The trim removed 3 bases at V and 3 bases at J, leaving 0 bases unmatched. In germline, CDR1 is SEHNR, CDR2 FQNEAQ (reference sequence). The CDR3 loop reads CASSLTSGGYEQYF. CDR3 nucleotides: TGTGCCAGCAGCTTGACTAGCGGGGGCTACGAGCAGTACTTC.

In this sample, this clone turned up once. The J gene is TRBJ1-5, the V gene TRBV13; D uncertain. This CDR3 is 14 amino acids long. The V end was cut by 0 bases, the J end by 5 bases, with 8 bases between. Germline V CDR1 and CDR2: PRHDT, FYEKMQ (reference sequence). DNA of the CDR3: TGTGCCAGCAGCTTAGGTCCAGTCCATCAGCCCCAGCATTTT. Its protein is CASSLGPVHQPQHF.

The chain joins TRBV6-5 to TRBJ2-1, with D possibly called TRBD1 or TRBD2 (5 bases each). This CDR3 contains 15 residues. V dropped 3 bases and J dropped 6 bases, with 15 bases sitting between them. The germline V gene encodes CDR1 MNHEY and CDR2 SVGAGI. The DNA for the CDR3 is TGTGCCAGCAGTTATCTGGGGGTAGGAGTCAATGAGCAGTTCTTC. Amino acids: CASSYLGVGVNEQFF.

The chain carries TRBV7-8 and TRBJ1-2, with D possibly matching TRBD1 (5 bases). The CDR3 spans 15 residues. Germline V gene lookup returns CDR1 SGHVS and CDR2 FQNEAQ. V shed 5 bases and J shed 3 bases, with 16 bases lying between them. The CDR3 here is CASSHKGLGDYGYTF. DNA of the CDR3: TGTGCCAGCAGCCATAAGGGTCTAGGGGACTATGGCTACACCTTC.

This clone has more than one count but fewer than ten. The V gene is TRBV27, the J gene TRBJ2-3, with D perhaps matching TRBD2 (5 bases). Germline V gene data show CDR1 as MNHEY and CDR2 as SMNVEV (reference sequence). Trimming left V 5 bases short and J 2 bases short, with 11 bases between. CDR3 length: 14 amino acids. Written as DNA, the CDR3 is TGTGCCAGCAGTCAACTAGTCCCCACAGATACGCAGTATTTT. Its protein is CASSQLVPTDTQYF.

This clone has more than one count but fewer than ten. The CDR3 here is CSVGTGTVNQPQHF. The DNA of the CDR3 is TGCAGCGTTGGCACCGGGACAGTCAATCAGCCCCAGCATTTT. The chain employs TRBV29-1 and TRBJ1-5; 7 bases map to TRBD1. The length of the CDR3 is 14 residues. Germline CDR1 reads SQVTM; CDR2 reads ANQGSEA. Trimming cost V 4 bases and J 3 bases; bases outside gene matches: 6.